This T cell receptor beta chain was identified during a study of T-cell reconstitution after alpha-beta-depleted transplantation in children. The study, taken as a whole, reports: T-cell numbers and diversity, one year after transplant, stemmed largely from T cells that were newly produced. Alpha-beta T cells about two months after transplant reportedly derived from several hundred expanded graft clones. Surviving thymic progenitors and recipient T cells were the source of high TCRbeta diversity at day 60 in some patients.

Remarks on this clonotype: Its antigen is currently unknown.

Unique molecular identifiers were incorporated when the TCRbeta library was constructed. TCRdb re-called the PCR reads with MiXCR, one entry per CDR3 protein. Of about 980,000 distinct CDR3 sequences in the sample, less than 30% were seen once. The sequencing used PBMCs, mostly from graft donor cells, collected 360 days after TCRalphabeta/CD19-depleted stem cell transplant. The origin of this receptor is a boy less than two years old who had a stem cell transplant for SCID, so the T cells may come from the graft donor.

The CDR3: CASRGSTSGELFF. CDR3 coding DNA: TGTGCCAGCAGGGGGAGTACGTCCGGGGAGCTGTTTTTT. The V and J genes are TRBV12-3 or TRBV12-4 and TRBJ2-2; the D gene is possibly TRBD2 (5 bases). Deletions cut 6 bases from V and 6 bases from J, with 11 bases between. The CDR3 has 13 amino acids.